This T cell receptor beta chain was sequenced during a study of beta chain features in type 1 diabetes (dated by TCRdb to 2017 to 2018). For context, the study as a whole: Mean age, gender distribution, total cell number and subset yield were not different between patients and healthy donors. A total of roughly 98,000,000 sorted cells were examined across all samples, and RNA yield correlated strongly with the number of cells per subset. The study compared TCRB repertoires of sorted circulating CD4+ T cell subsets between recently diagnosed type 1 diabetes patients and matched healthy donors. Whereas all 30 or so donors provided naive and central memory subsets, regulatory and stem cell-like memory subsets were isolated from just 8 patients and about 8 healthy donors.

Each donor gave one peripheral blood draw, averaging roughly 100 mL, which was collected into heparinised tubes. Naive, central memory, regulatory and stem cell-like memory CD4+ T cells were sorted on a BD FACSAria II using a panel including CD45RO, CCR7, CD25, CD127, CD95 and CD27. Purity was above 95% for every sorted population. PBMCs were isolated immediately by Lymphoprep density gradient centrifugation and stained directly without culture. Samples were stained and sorted in pairs, with one healthy donor and one patient per experiment, so that batch effects were minimized. The CDR3 runs 15 residues from the cysteine to the phenylalanine. Only the CDR3 region is kept as DNA, spanning 45 bases read in frame from base 1. CDR1 and CDR2 are read off the germline V gene (reference sequence) as LNHDA and SQIVND. V is pruned by 4 bases and J by 7 bases, leaving 10 bases of the junction without a gene match.

The High Capacity cDNA Reverse Transcription Kit was used to reverse transcribe all of the isolated RNA, meaning that expressed TCRB transcripts were what got sequenced. Deep immunoSEQ sequencing was performed on naive, central memory and regulatory T cell samples, with an average of roughly 4 million total reads per sample. Sorted cells were lysed in RLT buffer and RNA was extracted with DNase-treated RNeasy Micro or Mini kits, depending on cell number. Each cell subset was processed on its own to prevent cross-contamination, while patient and healthy donor samples were processed together. The immunoSEQ multiplex PCR was used to amplify TCRB sequences from cDNA, yielding 87-bp fragments that span the CDR3 region. Amplicons were sequenced on the Illumina HiSeq platform. Turning to the authors' computational methods: Synthetic template baselines were used to correct PCR bias computationally, reads within Hamming distance 2 were collapsed together, and singletons that could not be merged were discarded. Reads were aligned to IMGT to assign V, D and J genes, CDR3 length, and insertions or deletions at six rearrangement sites. Within each subset, clonotype counts were normalized to sorted cell number, after which true diversity and Gini coefficients were computed with the tcR R package. The overlap coefficient, calculated on TCRB nucleotide sequences, was used to measure repertoire sharing. This immuneACCESS table, as held by TCRdb, lists in-frame sequences with V and J called but not all clones. Of the missing ones, under half trace to an unresolved V gene in checked studies; the others have no known cause. The D gene and trimming were derived from the DNA, and the V and J assignments and clone size from that table. The sample table lists about 150,000 clones, less than 9.5% of them with a count of one. The biggest ten clones account for roughly 2.5% of the sample.

About this clone: Its antigen has not been determined. No much larger clonotype is one base removed from it; base qualities were not supplied.

Overall study results and their limits: Fewer insertions and more nucleotide deletions at VDJ recombination sites were observed in patients with type 1 diabetes, implying thymic rearrangement abnormalities. In all four CD4+ subsets, TCRB CDR3 length was moderately but significantly shorter in type 1 diabetes patients. Shorter templates might be favored by PCR, yet because patient and control samples were amplified and corrected together, any such skew would affect both groups equally. Naive, central memory and regulatory TCRB repertoires appeared to be more similar among patients than among healthy donors. Only small numbers of individuals were included in the HLA sub-analyses, which left unresolved whether HLA type had any influence on TCRB rearrangement. Sequencing cDNA rather than genomic DNA could over-represent highly expressing activated cells, although activation and CD3 levels did not differ between groups.

This receptor was obtained from a woman between 18 and 29 years old in good health. The rearrangement joined TRBV19 to TRBJ1-2, with 9 bases in between that match TRBD1. Sequencing was performed on central memory CD4+ T cells from blood. The DNA reads as follows: TGTGCCAGTAGTAGCTGGGGACAGGGAGGACCTGGCTACACCTTC. Its protein is CASSSWGQGGPGYTF.